The 32 T cell receptor beta chains in this list originate from one sample, sequenced in a study of cytomegalovirus exposure and HLA in healthy donors. 60 Vbeta and 13 Jbeta primers were used in PCR. Libraries were prepared by immunoSEQ multiplex PCR; TCRdb keeps only in-frame clonotypes and omits some of them. The repertoire includes 100,000 to 120,000 clones, roughly 80% of them detected once, and over 7.5% sits in the top ten. The specimen was PBMCs. Receptor source: a woman aged 35 to 49 in good health and CMV-seropositive.

This chain joins TRBV7-2 and TRBJ2-1; the D gene is possibly TRBD2 (5 bases). CDR3 length: 15 residues. Germline-derived CDR1 and CDR2 are SGHTA and FQGNSA. The germline V and J ends were trimmed by 1 base and 8 bases, with 15 bases remaining between them. The CDR3 loop reads CASSLESGWVHEQFF. The CDR3 DNA reads TGTGCCAGCAGCTTAGAAAGCGGCTGGGTTCATGAGCAGTTCTTC.

J is TRBJ1-4 and V is TRBV27; tentatively, D is TRBD1 (5 bases). CDR1 is MNHEY, CDR2 SMNVEV, per germline (reference sequence). The germline V and J ends were trimmed by 4 bases and 5 bases, with 20 bases remaining between them. This CDR3 comprises 17 residues. The CDR3 spells CASSSLRDLRMNEKLFF. The CDR3, as DNA: TGTGCCAGCAGTTCACTTCGGGACTTAAGGATGAATGAAAAACTGTTTTTT.

This chain connects TRBV6-6 to TRBJ2-7, with 7 nucleotides matching TRBD2. The CDR3 extends over 15 amino acids. Germline assignment: CDR1 MNHNY and CDR2 SVGAGI (reference sequence). V was clipped by 6 bases and J by 3 bases; unmatched bases: 11. The CDR3 bases are TGTGCCAGCAGCCAATCTGGGGGGGTAGTCTACGAGCAGTACTTC. Amino acid sequence: CASSQSGGVVYEQYF.

This clone occurred a few times. The J gene is TRBJ2-3, the V gene TRBV11-2, with 10 bases lining up with TRBD1. The germline V gene has CDR1 SGHAT and CDR2 FQNNGV. The CDR3 sequence is 15 residues long. Losses at the gene ends were 5 bases for V and 3 bases for J; bases not matched to a gene: 5. The CDR3 region has the DNA TGTGCCAGCAGCACCCGGGACAGGGGAACAGATACGCAGTATTTT. The encoded protein is CASSTRDRGTDTQYF.

The V and J genes are TRBV28 and TRBJ2-2, with D uncertain. CDR3 length: 13 amino acids. Trimming took off 3 bases at V and 7 bases at J, with 9 bases between the two ends. CDR1 is MDHEN, CDR2 SYDVKM, per germline. The CDR3 DNA is TGTGCCAGCAGTTTTCCGGTAAACGGGGAGCTGTTTTTT. It translates to CASSFPVNGELFF.

The rearrangement links TRBV28 to TRBJ1-5, with TRBD1 as a possible D gene (6 bases). Trimming took off 4 bases at V and 6 bases at J, with 10 bases between the two ends. From germline, CDR1 is MDHEN and CDR2 SYDVKM. The CDR3 totals 13 residues. The CDR3 sequence is CASSYRVGQPQHF. The DNA of the CDR3 is TGTGCCAGCAGTTACAGGGTAGGTCAGCCCCAGCATTTT.

The rearrangement links TRBV2 to TRBJ2-5, with 8 bases aligning to TRBD1. The CDR3 is made up of 14 amino acids. The germline CDR1 and CDR2 sequences are SNHLY and FYNNEI. V lost 7 bases, J lost 5 bases, and 9 bases stayed unmatched. In DNA form, the CDR3 reads TGTGCCAGCACTGGCAGGGGGCGGCGGGAGACCCAGTACTTC. Translating gives CASTGRGRRETQYF.

The chain recombines TRBV19 with TRBJ1-1; a weak D match, TRBD1 (6 bases). From germline, CDR1 is LNHDA and CDR2 SQIVND (reference sequence). Trimming removed 3 bases from V and 5 bases from J, with 19 bases in between. This CDR3 comprises 16 residues. CDR3 DNA: TGTGCCAGTAGTATTAGGAAGGCAGGGGAACCGACTGAAGCTTTCTTT. Translating gives CASSIRKAGEPTEAFF.

This clone was seen once. This sequence joins TRBV4-3 and TRBJ1-5, with D possibly matching TRBD1 (6 bases). Germline lookup yields CDR1 LGHNA and CDR2 YSLEER. V was trimmed by 0 bases and J by 4 bases, leaving 13 bases between them. The CDR3 sequence is 16 residues long. The CDR3 sequence: CASSQDRGGTNQPQHF. The CDR3, as DNA: TGCGCCAGCAGCCAAGATCGGGGGGGCACGAATCAGCCCCAGCATTTT.

Only a few counts were recorded for this clone. The rearrangement links TRBV4-2 to TRBJ2-3; 8 bases agree with TRBD2. After removal of 1 base from V and 5 bases from J, the junction contained 11 bases not matched to a gene. The CDR3 length is 17 residues. Germline CDR1 is LGHNA and CDR2 is YNFKEQ. CDR3: CASSQVGSLAGGDTQYF. CDR3 nucleotides: TGTGCCAGCAGCCAAGTTGGTTCGCTAGCGGGCGGAGATACGCAGTATTTT.

This clone was seen once. The chain uses TRBV10-2 and TRBJ2-7; D is perhaps TRBD1 (5 bases). V lost 7 bases and J lost 7, with 17 bases in between. The CDR3 has 13 amino acids. Per germline, CDR1 WSHSY and CDR2 SAAADI. The CDR3, as DNA: TGCGCCAGCATCAACAGGATGAGCTTAGAGCAGTACTTC. Amino acids: CASINRMSLEQYF.

The chain joins TRBV18 to TRBJ2-5, with TRBD2 matching 9 bases. V shed 2 bases and J 5 bases; nucleotides not matched to a gene: 6. The CDR3 spans 15 residues. Germline loops: CDR1 KGHSH, CDR2 LQKENI. CDR3 sequence reads: CASSPTAGGLETQYF. CDR3 in DNA: TGTGCCAGCTCACCAACGGCGGGAGGGTTGGAGACCCAGTACTTC.

J is TRBJ2-3 and V is TRBV28, with 7 positions matching TRBD2. Germline-derived CDR1 and CDR2 are MDHEN and SYDVKM. V shed 4 bases and J 1 base; nucleotides not matched to a gene: 8. This CDR3 comprises 16 residues. The CDR3 DNA reads as TGTGCCAGCAGTTCGGTTGGTCGGGGGGGCACAGATACGCAGTATTTT. Translating gives CASSSVGRGGTDTQYF.

This clone was seen a handful of times. In DNA form, the CDR3 reads TGCGCCAGCAGCTCCTCAGACACCGGGGAGCTGTTTTTT. This translates into CASSSSDTGELFF. V gene TRBV5-1 combines with J gene TRBJ2-2, with no clear D. Trimming took off 3 bases at V and 3 bases at J, with 6 bases between the two ends. The germline V gene has CDR1 SGHRS and CDR2 YFSETQ. The CDR3 runs to 13 residues.

The chain employs TRBV28 and TRBJ2-7; D is possibly TRBD2 (5 bases). The CDR3 spans 16 residues. Germline values: CDR1 MDHEN, CDR2 SYDVKM. Trimming cost V 3 bases and J 9 bases, with 24 bases left between them. In DNA, the CDR3 is TGTGCCAGCAGTTTTATCCGGCGGCTGACGACGGGATCGCAGTACTTC. Protein sequence: CASSFIRRLTTGSQYF.

The V call is TRBV4-1, the J call TRBJ1-4, with a tentative D call TRBD1 (5 bases). With 4 bases removed from V and 6 bases from J, the gap between germline ends came to 12 bases. The germline V gene encodes CDR1 MGHRA and CDR2 YSYEKL. The length of the CDR3 is 14 residues. CDR3 loop: CASSPTGMDEKLFF. The CDR3 DNA follows: TGCGCCAGCAGCCCTACAGGAATGGATGAAAAACTGTTTTTT.

The V and J genes are TRBV6-1 and TRBJ2-7, with TRBD1 as a possible D gene (6 bases). CDR3 length: 15 amino acids. Germline assignment: CDR1 MNHNS and CDR2 SASEGT. Trimming stripped 5 bases from V and 5 bases from J, with 19 bases between. The CDR3 DNA reads TGTGCCAGCAGTCTCCGGTCAGGGGATAGGAACGAGCAGTACTTC. Protein product: CASSLRSGDRNEQYF.

The rearrangement links TRBV2 to TRBJ1-1, with TRBD1 matching over 8 bases. V was pared by 8 bases and J by 0 bases, with 5 bases of the junction left unmatched. The CDR3 is 14 amino acids. Per the germline V gene, CDR1 is SNHLY and CDR2 is FYNNEI. DNA of the CDR3: TGTGCCAGCTACAGGGGGGCAATGAACACTGAAGCTTTCTTT. Translating it yields CASYRGAMNTEAFF.

CDR3 DNA sequence: TGTGCCAGCAGGAGGACAGGGAAAGTCTACGAGCAGTACTTC. This gives the protein CASRRTGKVYEQYF. The chain is built from TRBV6-1 and TRBJ2-7; TRBD1 agrees at 8 bases. J gave up 3 bases and V 6 bases, and 7 bases lay outside the gene matches. CDR3 size: 14 residues. CDR1 and CDR2 from the germline V gene are MNHNS and SASEGT.

Only a few counts were recorded for this clone. The chain joins TRBV4-1 to TRBJ2-7; perhaps TRBD2 as D (5 bases). Germline loops: CDR1 MGHRA, CDR2 YSYEKL. The CDR3 has 16 amino acids. Trimming left V 0 bases short and J 2 bases short, with 14 bases between. CDR3 in amino acids: CASSQDPYGVTYEQYF. Here the CDR3 DNA reads TGCGCCAGCAGCCAAGATCCCTACGGGGTCACCTACGAGCAGTACTTC.

This chain joins TRBV7-8 and TRBJ2-7, with 7 bases fitting TRBD1. The CDR3 length is 15 residues. J lost 3 bases, V lost 7 bases, and 12 bases had no gene match. Germline CDR1 is SGHVS and CDR2 is FQNEAQ. The CDR3 DNA reads TGTGCCAGCACCCCTCCGGGACAGACGTACTACGAGCAGTACTTC. This gives the protein CASTPPGQTYYEQYF.

V gene TRBV28 combines with J gene TRBJ2-1; TRBD1 matches 9 bases. Trimming at V came to 1 base and at J to 9 bases, leaving 7 bases not matched to a gene. This CDR3 region has 15 residues. The V gene's germline CDR1 is MDHEN and CDR2 SYDVKM. In DNA form, the CDR3 reads TGTGCCAGCAGTTTATCCGGACAGGGGTTTGGTGAGCAGTTCTTC. Translation gives CASSLSGQGFGEQFF.

The V gene is TRBV5-1, the J gene TRBJ2-3, with D maybe TRBD1 (5 bases). The CDR3 length is 16 residues. Germline CDR1 SGHRS, CDR2 YFSETQ. V was shortened by 6 bases and J by 5 bases, with 22 bases between the two germline ends. The CDR3 DNA is TGCGCCAGCACCCTTTTCCAGGGTGGTATGGGAGATACGCAGTATTTT. It encodes CASTLFQGGMGDTQYF.

This chain connects TRBV5-1 to TRBJ1-1; no firm D call. V gave up 0 bases and J gave up 1 base, with 7 bases separating them. Germline CDR1 reads SGHRS; CDR2 reads YFSETQ. The CDR3 loop spans 14 amino acids. This chain's CDR3 is CASSLDSPNTEAFF. The CDR3 DNA reads as TGCGCCAGCAGCTTGGACAGCCCGAACACTGAAGCTTTCTTT.

This clone was counted a single time. This chain uses TRBV5-5 with TRBJ1-1; no firm D call. V lost 3 bases and J 7 bases, leaving 13 bases between the germline ends. The CDR3 contains 13 residues. Germline V lookup: CDR1 SGHKS, CDR2 YYEKEE (reference sequence). The CDR3 loop is CASSSSWAGEAFF. In nucleotides, the CDR3 is TGTGCCAGCAGCTCTTCTTGGGCGGGTGAAGCTTTCTTT.

The sample holds a few counts of this clone. V and J are TRBV28 and TRBJ2-3; 9 positions match TRBD2. Germline V gene lookup returns CDR1 MDHEN and CDR2 SYDVKM. The CDR3 has 17 residues. The J segment lost 5 bases and the V segment lost 5 bases, leaving 14 bases of the junction unmatched. The CDR3 reads CASSQLGGRALGDTQYF. As DNA, the CDR3 is TGTGCCAGCAGTCAGCTTGGCGGGAGGGCCCTCGGAGATACGCAGTATTTT.

This chain connects TRBV28 to TRBJ2-7; D is unresolved. The CDR3 has 14 amino acids. V was trimmed by 2 bases and J by 4 bases, leaving 12 bases between them. Germline CDR1 reads MDHEN; CDR2 reads SYDVKM. The CDR3 loop reads CASSLPLSVYEQYF. CDR3 nucleotide sequence: TGTGCCAGCAGTTTACCTCTTTCTGTTTACGAGCAGTACTTC.

V gene TRBV18 combines with J gene TRBJ2-7; TRBD2 agrees at 8 bases. With 0 bases clipped from V and 5 bases from J, the junction kept 12 bases outside the gene matches. The CDR3 covers 17 residues. The germline CDR1 and CDR2 sequences are KGHSH and LQKENI. The CDR3 here is CASSPPSGRTSRNEQYF. CDR3 nucleotides: TGTGCCAGCTCACCACCGAGCGGGAGAACGTCAAGGAACGAGCAGTACTTC.

CDR3 region: CASSLSRDGYTF. CDR3 DNA: TGTGCCAGCAGCTTAAGCAGGGATGGCTACACCTTC. J is TRBJ1-2 and V is TRBV11-3, with a tentative D call TRBD1 (5 bases). Germline V gene data show CDR1 as SGHNT and CDR2 as YENEEA. The V end was cut by 2 bases, the J end by 6 bases, with 7 bases between. The CDR3 covers 12 residues.

This clone was seen only a few times. V is TRBV7-9 and J is TRBJ2-7; perhaps TRBD1 as D (5 bases). CDR1 and CDR2 from the germline V gene are SEHNR and FQNEAQ (reference sequence). V gave up 5 bases and J gave up 5 bases, with 16 bases separating them. CDR3 length: 14 residues. CDR3 nucleotides: TGTGCCAGCAGCCCAGGGATTTCCTCGGACGAGCAGTACTTC. It yields the protein CASSPGISSDEQYF. The full variable domain, in which reference TRBV7-9 and TRBJ2-7 provide the parts outside the CDR3, is DTGVSQNPRHKITKRGQNVTFRCDPISEHNRLYWYRQTLGQGPEFLTYFQNEAQLEKSRLLSDRFSAERPKGSFSTLEIQRTEQGDSAMYLCASSPGISSDEQYFGPGTRLTVT.

This rearrangement joins TRBV7-9 to TRBJ1-5; D is undetermined. CDR1 and CDR2 from the germline V gene are SEHNR and FQNEAQ (reference sequence). The length of the CDR3 is 14 residues. The V end was cut by 5 bases, the J end by 0 bases, with 8 bases between. CDR3 sequence: CASSIGDSNQPQHF. The CDR3, as DNA: TGTGCCAGCAGCATAGGAGATAGCAATCAGCCCCAGCATTTT.

The chain couples TRBV28 to TRBJ2-3, with D tentatively TRBD1 (5 bases). The germline V and J ends were trimmed by 7 bases and 4 bases, with 18 bases remaining between them. The CDR3 contains 15 residues. Germline loops: CDR1 MDHEN, CDR2 SYDVKM. CDR3 nucleotide sequence: TGTGCCAGCAAGGACACGGTTATAGGGGCAGATACGCAGTATTTT. Translation gives CASKDTVIGADTQYF.